The subject of this entry is one TCR beta chain. The protocol was immunoSEQ multiplex PCR, while the TCRdb copy is restricted to in-frame clones and leaves out a portion. The sample consists of 150,000 to 200,000 clones, 60% to 80% of them appearing once. The sample is drawn from a study of blood T cell repertoires in COVID-19. Germline loops: CDR1 KGHSH, CDR2 LQKENI. With 0 bases removed from V and 2 bases from J, the gap between germline ends came to 10 bases. The CDR3 length is 15 residues. The sequencing input was peripheral blood. The chain carries TRBV18 and TRBJ2-5, with unresolved D. The TCR comes from a man between 60 and 75 years old with active or convalescent COVID-19. The CDR3 region has the DNA TGTGCCAGCTCACCACCGTCAGGAAGTCAAGAGACCCAGTACTTC. It yields the protein CASSPPSGSQETQYF.